These 8 T cell receptor beta chains were all obtained from the same sample, sequenced in a study of cytomegalovirus exposure and HLA in healthy donors. PCR amplification relied on 60 Vbeta primers (plus 13 Jbeta primers). This table comes from immunoSEQ multiplex PCR, and its TCRdb copy is limited to in-frame clones, with some not included. Recorded for this sample: 150,000 to 200,000 clones. The sample comprised PBMCs. All receptors come from a man younger than 45 in good health and CMV-seronegative.

A word on this clone: A read error may account for a junction end that differs from germline. The chain links TRBV18 to TRBJ1-4; 10 nucleotides line up with TRBD1. CDR1 and CDR2 (germline): KGHSH, LQKENI. The CDR3 sequence is 14 residues long. This CDR3 reads CARSLGQGEEKLFF. The CDR3 DNA follows: TGTGCCCGCTCACTCGGACAGGGGGAAGAAAAACTGTTTTTT.

The gene calls are TRBV6-1 and TRBJ1-4; 10 bases are a match to TRBD1. CDR1 is MNHNS, CDR2 SASEGT, per germline. J was trimmed by 7 bases and V by 4 bases; bases with no gene match: 15. The CDR3 loop spans 18 amino acids. Here the CDR3 reads CASSVPGQGNVIIEKLFF. CDR3 sequence (DNA): TGTGCCAGCAGTGTTCCGGGACAGGGGAATGTAATTATTGAAAAACTGTTTTTT.

The chain recombines TRBV4-2 with TRBJ2-7; possibly TRBD2 for D (7 bases). V was shortened by 5 bases and J by 2 bases, with 19 bases between the two germline ends. Germline V gene lookup returns CDR1 LGHNA and CDR2 YNFKEQ. The CDR3 spans 16 residues. This CDR3 reads CASSIGSRGGAYEQYF. Here the CDR3 DNA reads TGTGCCAGCAGCATAGGCTCTAGGGGGGGCGCCTACGAGCAGTACTTC.

The chain links TRBV6-5 to TRBJ2-1; D perhaps matches TRBD1 (7 bases). This CDR3 spans 15 amino acids. CDR1 is MNHEY, CDR2 SVGAGI, per germline. Deletions cut 2 bases from V and 9 bases from J, with 17 bases between. CDR3 sequence: CASSYRGTVMAEQFF. The CDR3 DNA follows: TGTGCCAGCAGTTACCGCGGGACAGTAATGGCTGAGCAGTTCTTC.

V and J are TRBV19 and TRBJ1-1, with D tentatively TRBD1 (5 bases). This CDR3 has 9 residues. CDR1 is LNHDA, CDR2 SQIVND, per germline (reference sequence). V gave up 8 bases and J gave up 11 bases, with 9 bases separating them. CDR3 sequence: CASGQSAFF. As DNA, the CDR3 is TGTGCCAGTGGACAATCCGCTTTCTTT.

The rearrangement links TRBV7-2 to TRBJ2-7, with TRBD1 identical over 8 bases. J lost 6 bases, V lost 1 base, and 8 bases had no gene match. The CDR3 runs 15 residues. In germline, CDR1 is SGHTA, CDR2 FQGNSA. The CDR3 nucleotides are TGTGCCAGCAGCTTAGTGCCCAGGGGGCTTGGCGAGCAGTACTTC. This encodes CASSLVPRGLGEQYF.

This chain links TRBV15 with TRBJ2-1; TRBD2 aligns across 9 bases. CDR3 length: 15 amino acids. Unmatched junction bases numbered 4, after V lost 3 bases and J lost 4 bases. CDR1 LNHNV and CDR2 YYDKDF come from the germline V gene (reference sequence). CDR3 bases: TGTGCCACCAGCAGTGGCGGGAGGGGGTACAATGAGCAGTTCTTC. Translation: CATSSGGRGYNEQFF.

V is TRBV7-9 and J is TRBJ2-7; TRBD1 matches 10 bases. The CDR3 has 16 residues. V gave up 0 bases and J gave up 7 bases; unmatched junction bases: 9. Germline V gives CDR1 SEHNR, CDR2 FQNEAQ (reference sequence). The CDR3, as DNA: TGTGCCAGCAGCTTAGCTGGGAGGGGGACAGGGGAAGAGCAGTACTTC. The encoded protein is CASSLAGRGTGEEQYF.